The present T cell receptor beta chain was sequenced within a study of Ad26.COV2.S vaccination and SARS-CoV-2 variants. On the study more broadly: The COV1001 Ad26.COV2.S trial arm included the donor.

Note on this clone: Its antigen is not known.

The protocol was immunoSEQ multiplex PCR, while the TCRdb copy is restricted to in-frame clones and leaves out a portion. This sample yields about 280,000 clones, of which approximately 87% are seen a single time; about 3.1% belongs to the top ten. Study results and limitations: Similar non-spike TCR breadth was seen in vaccine and placebo recipients. Vaccine recipients posted higher spike-specific TCR breadth than their placebo counterparts.

V was pared by 7 bases and J by 8 bases, with 12 bases between. The CDR3 has 12 amino acids. The treatment here: approximately 18 received Ad26.COV2.S at low or high dose, single or two shots; roughly five received placebo; per-sample allocation not given. Specimen acquisition occurred on day 63 following the initial vaccine or placebo injection. The receptor was derived from a person between 18 and 65 years old who received the Ad26.COV2.S COVID-19 vaccine or a placebo. This chain links TRBV12-3 or TRBV12-4 with TRBJ2-1, with D unresolved. The source material was peripheral blood, sampled in a trial of Ad26.COV2.S vaccine versus placebo. The CDR3 DNA reads TGTGCCAGCACTCTAGGGTACTATGAGCAGTTCTTC. Amino acid sequence: CASTLGYYEQFF.